This TCR beta chain derives from a study of shared clonotypes between healthy human individuals. Whole-study results and caveats: The study generally estimated greater richness for naive than memory subsets.

With 4 bases removed from V and 0 bases from J, the gap between germline ends came to 8 bases. Germline V lookup: CDR1 SGHRS, CDR2 YFSETQ. This CDR3 is 15 amino acids long. Caucasian adults residing in Nashville, Tennessee made up all the donors. Sorted-subset replicate PCRs used about 180 ng DNA, approximately 27,000 T cell genomes. The repertoire was sequenced with immunoSEQ multiplex PCR; TCRdb's copy has only in-frame clones and lacks some. The sample includes 550,000 to 700,000 clones, around four fifths of them seen just once. There are many counts of this clone. The antigen is not known. The sample holds other DNA sequences that translate to the same CDR3.

V gene TRBV5-1 combines with J gene TRBJ2-6; D possibly uses TRBD1 or TRBD2 (6 bases each). The sequenced sample was memory CD4+ T cells sorted from blood. Subset here: CD45RA-negative fraction. The receptor comes from a woman in her 30s in good health. CDR3 nucleotides: TGCGCCAGCAGCGGAGGGGGCTCTGGGGCCAACGTCCTGACTTTC. Protein: CASSGGGSGANVLTF.